Below, 5 T cell receptor beta chains from the same sample are listed, as sequenced in a study of T cell changes during pregnancy in multiple sclerosis. Method: immunoSEQ multiplex PCR; TCRdb's copy keeps in-frame clones and lacks some. This sample has around 52,000 clones; around nine tenths occur once, and the top ten carry about 5.4%. Sequencing used peripheral blood from another person, used as feeder cells. Receptors originate from a human donor whose cells served as feeder cells for cultures in a pregnancy study.

The rearrangement uses TRBV28 and TRBJ2-3; D possibly corresponds to TRBD2 (6 bases). V was cut by 6 bases and J by 1 base, with 17 bases left in between. The CDR3 is 16 amino acids. The V gene's germline CDR1 is MDHEN and CDR2 SYDVKM. As DNA, the CDR3 is TGTGCCAGCAGCCGGCCCGCGGGATATGGCACAGATACGCAGTATTTT. As protein: CASSRPAGYGTDTQYF.

V and J are TRBV7-2 and TRBJ1-1, with D unclear. Germline CDR1 reads SGHTA; CDR2 reads FQGNSA. The V gene lost 2 bases and the J gene lost 7 bases, with 5 bases spanning the gap. The CDR3 is 11 residues long. The chain's CDR3 is CASSLFDEAFF. As DNA, the CDR3 is TGTGCCAGCAGCTTATTCGATGAAGCTTTCTTT.

The rearrangement links TRBV10-3 to TRBJ1-5; TRBD1 matches at 7 bases. The CDR3 is made up of 14 amino acids. V lost 5 bases and J lost 9; bases outside the gene matches: 10. CDR1 and CDR2 from the germline V gene are ENHRY and SYGVKD. This chain's CDR3 is CAISRGQGDGPQHF. The CDR3 DNA reads TGTGCCATCAGTCGTGGGCAGGGGGATGGGCCCCAGCATTTT.

V and J are TRBV7-2 and TRBJ2-7; no firm D call. Germline V gives CDR1 SGHTA, CDR2 FQGNSA. The CDR3 length is 13 residues. V was pared by 0 bases and J by 6 bases, with 9 bases between. Here the CDR3 DNA reads TGTGCCAGCAGCTTAGCGAGGTGGCGCGAGCAGTACTTC. It codes for CASSLARWREQYF.

CDR3 sequence: CASSLDGSSYGYTF. The DNA for the CDR3 is TGTGCCAGCAGCTTGGATGGGAGTAGCTATGGCTACACCTTC. The V gene is TRBV5-6, the J gene TRBJ1-2; D is unclear. With 0 bases removed from V and 4 bases from J, the gap between germline ends came to 10 bases. Germline V CDR1 and CDR2: SGHDT, YYEEEE. The length of the CDR3 is 14 residues.